This T cell receptor (beta chain) is drawn from a study of human T cells and chemical hapten exposure. This clonotype was seen a handful of times. The germline V gene has CDR1 SGHNT and CDR2 YYREEE (reference sequence). The CDR3 spans 13 residues. The V and J ends lost 2 bases and 4 bases respectively, with 9 bases between them. Time point noted: pre-sensitization, week 0. As for treatment: therapeutic diphenylcyclopropenone sensitization with weekly scalp DPC. Within the library, unique molecular identifiers were attached to each individual cDNA molecule. TCRdb ran MiXCR on the RACE reads and lists one entry per CDR3 protein. The sample records roughly 120,000 distinct CDR3 sequences, approximately 13% being singletons.

The sample here was whole blood, taken in connection with sensitization to the hapten diphenylcyclopropenone (DPC). The source is a woman between 18 and 29 years old with alopecia areata. Some clones in this sample may be carry-over from other donors' samples. The rearrangement joins TRBV5-4 to TRBJ1-1; D not certain. The CDR3 loop reads CASSLPHSTEAFF. The DNA of the CDR3 is TGTGCCAGCAGCTTACCTCACAGCACTGAAGCTTTCTTT. The full variable domain, in which reference TRBV5-4 and TRBJ1-1 provide the parts outside the CDR3, is ETGVTQSPTHLIKTRGQQVTLRCSSQSGHNTVSWYQQALGQGPQFIFQYYREEENGRGNFPPRFSGLQFPNYSSELNVNALELDDSALYLCASSLPHSTEAFFGQGTRLTVV.